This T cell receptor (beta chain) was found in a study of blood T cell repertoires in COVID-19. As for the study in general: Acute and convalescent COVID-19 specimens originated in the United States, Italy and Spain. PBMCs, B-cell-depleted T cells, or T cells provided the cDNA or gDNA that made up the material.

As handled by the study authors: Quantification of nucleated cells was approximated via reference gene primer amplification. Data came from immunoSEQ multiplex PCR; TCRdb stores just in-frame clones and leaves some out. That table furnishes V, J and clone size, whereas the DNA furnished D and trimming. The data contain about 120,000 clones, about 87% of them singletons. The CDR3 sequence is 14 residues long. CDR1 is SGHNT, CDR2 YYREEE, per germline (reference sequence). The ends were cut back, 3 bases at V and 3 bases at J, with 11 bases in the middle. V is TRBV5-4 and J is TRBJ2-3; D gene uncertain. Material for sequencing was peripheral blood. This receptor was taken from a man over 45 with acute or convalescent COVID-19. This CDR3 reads CASSSPQLTDTQYF. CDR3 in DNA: TGTGCCAGCAGCTCGCCCCAGTTAACAGATACGCAGTATTTT.